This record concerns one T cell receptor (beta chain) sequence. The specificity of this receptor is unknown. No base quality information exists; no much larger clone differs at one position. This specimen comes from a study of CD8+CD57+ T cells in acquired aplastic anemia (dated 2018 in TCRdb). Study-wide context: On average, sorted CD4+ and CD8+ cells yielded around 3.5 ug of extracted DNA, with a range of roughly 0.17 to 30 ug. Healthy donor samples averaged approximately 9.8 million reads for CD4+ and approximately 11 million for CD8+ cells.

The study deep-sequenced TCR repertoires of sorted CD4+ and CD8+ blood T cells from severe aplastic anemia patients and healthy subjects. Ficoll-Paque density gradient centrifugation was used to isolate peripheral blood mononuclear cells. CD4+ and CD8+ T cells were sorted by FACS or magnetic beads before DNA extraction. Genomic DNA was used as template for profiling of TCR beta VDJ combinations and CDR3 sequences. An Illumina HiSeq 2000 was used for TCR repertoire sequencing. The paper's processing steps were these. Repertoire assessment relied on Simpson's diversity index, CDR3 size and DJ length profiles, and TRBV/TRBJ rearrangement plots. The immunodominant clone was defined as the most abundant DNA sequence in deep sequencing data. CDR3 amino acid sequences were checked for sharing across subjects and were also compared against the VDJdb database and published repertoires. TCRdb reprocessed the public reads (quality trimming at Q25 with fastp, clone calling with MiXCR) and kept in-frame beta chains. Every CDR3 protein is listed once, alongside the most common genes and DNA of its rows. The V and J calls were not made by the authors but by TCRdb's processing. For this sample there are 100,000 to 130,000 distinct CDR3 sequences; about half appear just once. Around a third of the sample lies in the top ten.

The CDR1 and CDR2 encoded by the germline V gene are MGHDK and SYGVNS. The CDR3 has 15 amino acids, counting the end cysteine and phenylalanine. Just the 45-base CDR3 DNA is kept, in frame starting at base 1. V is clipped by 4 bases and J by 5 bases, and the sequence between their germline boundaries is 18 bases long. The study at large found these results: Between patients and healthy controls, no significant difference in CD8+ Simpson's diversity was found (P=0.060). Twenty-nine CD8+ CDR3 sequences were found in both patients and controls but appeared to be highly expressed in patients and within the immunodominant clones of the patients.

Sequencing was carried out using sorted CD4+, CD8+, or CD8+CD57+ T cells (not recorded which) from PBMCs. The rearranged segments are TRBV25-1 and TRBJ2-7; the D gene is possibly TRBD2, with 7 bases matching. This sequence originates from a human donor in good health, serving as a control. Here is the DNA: TGTGCCAGCAGTGGGGGGGGCAGGGAGCTCCACGAGCAGTACTTC. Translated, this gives CASSGGGRELHEQYF.